This T cell receptor (beta chain) derives from a study of cytomegalovirus exposure and HLA in healthy donors. For this clone: Its antigen remains unidentified.

The PCR employed 60 Vbeta primers together with 13 Jbeta primers. Data came from immunoSEQ multiplex PCR; TCRdb stores just in-frame clones and leaves some out. Found here are around 210,000 clones, roughly three quarters of them singletons; the top ten hold approximately 1.5%. Overall study findings and caveats: Exclusion as indistinguishable affected some V segments, including TRBV6-2 and TRBV6-3. By a later analysis, the bulk of CMV-associated TCR beta chains appeared HLA-restricted. Among TCR beta chains, those listed as cytomegalovirus-associated numbered about 160.

Despite likely unrecorded immune exposures, the donors were nominally healthy at the time of sampling. V was cut by 6 bases and J by 2 bases, with 14 bases left in between. Germline CDR1 and CDR2: SGDLS and YYNGEE. CDR3 length equals 14 residues. The J gene is TRBJ2-5, the V gene TRBV9; possible D gene TRBD2, 6 bases. Sequenced input: PBMCs. The receptor was derived from a man over 45 in good health and CMV-seronegative. In nucleotides, the CDR3 is TGTGCCAGCAATTTCGGAGGGGAACAAGAGACCCAGTACTTC. Amino acid sequence: CASNFGGEQETQYF.